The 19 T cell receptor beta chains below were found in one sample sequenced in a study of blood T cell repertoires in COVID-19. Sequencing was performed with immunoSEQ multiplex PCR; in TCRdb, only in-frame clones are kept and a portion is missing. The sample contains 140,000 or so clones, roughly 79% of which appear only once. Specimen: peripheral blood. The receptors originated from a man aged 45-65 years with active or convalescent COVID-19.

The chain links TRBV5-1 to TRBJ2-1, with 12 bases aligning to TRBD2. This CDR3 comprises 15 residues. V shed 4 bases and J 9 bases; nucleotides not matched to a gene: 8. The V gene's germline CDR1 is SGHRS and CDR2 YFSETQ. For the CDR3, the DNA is TGCGCCAGCAGCGCTCTAGCGGGGGGGCAGGGTGAGCAGTTCTTC. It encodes CASSALAGGQGEQFF.

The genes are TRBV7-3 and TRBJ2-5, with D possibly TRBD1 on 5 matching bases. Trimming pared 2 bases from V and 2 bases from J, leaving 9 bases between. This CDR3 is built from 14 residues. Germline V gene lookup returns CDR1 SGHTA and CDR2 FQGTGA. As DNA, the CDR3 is TGTGCCAGCAGCTTATCTCAGGGACAAGAGACCCAGTACTTC. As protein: CASSLSQGQETQYF.

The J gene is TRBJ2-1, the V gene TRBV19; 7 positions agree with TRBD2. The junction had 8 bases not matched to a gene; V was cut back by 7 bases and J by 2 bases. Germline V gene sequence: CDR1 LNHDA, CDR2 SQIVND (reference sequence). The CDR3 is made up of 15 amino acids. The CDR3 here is CASTPTSAAYNEQFF. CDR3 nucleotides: TGTGCCAGTACCCCTACTAGCGCTGCCTACAATGAGCAGTTCTTC.

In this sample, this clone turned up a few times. In DNA, the CDR3 is TGTGCCAGCTCCGTCACAGGGGACAATGAGCAGTTCTTC. Translating it yields CASSVTGDNEQFF. V is TRBV2 and J is TRBJ2-1; 7 nucleotides match TRBD1. Unmatched junction bases numbered 6, after V lost 8 bases and J lost 5 bases. CDR1 and CDR2 (germline): SNHLY, FYNNEI. This CDR3 has 13 residues. Variable domain in full (rest from reference TRBV2 and TRBJ2-1): EPEVTQTPSHQVTQMGQEVILRCVPISNHLYFYWYRQILGQKVEFLVSFYNNEISEKSEIFDDQFSVERPDGSNFTLKIRSTKLEDSAMYFCASSVTGDNEQFFGPGTRLTVL.

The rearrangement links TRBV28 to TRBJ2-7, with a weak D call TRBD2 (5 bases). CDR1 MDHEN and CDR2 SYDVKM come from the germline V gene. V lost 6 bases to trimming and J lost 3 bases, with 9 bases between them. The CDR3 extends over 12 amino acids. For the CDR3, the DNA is TGTGCCAGCAGCATCGAGGGCTACGAGCAGTACTTC. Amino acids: CASSIEGYEQYF.

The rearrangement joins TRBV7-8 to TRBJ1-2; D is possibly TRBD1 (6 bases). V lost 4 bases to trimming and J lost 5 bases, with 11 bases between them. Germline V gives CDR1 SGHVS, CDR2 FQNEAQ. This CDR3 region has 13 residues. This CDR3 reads CASSSGTSYGYTF. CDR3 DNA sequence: TGTGCCAGCAGCTCCGGGACATCTTATGGCTACACCTTC.

CDR3 nucleotide sequence: TGTGCCACCAGTGACTCCTCCGGGACAGGGTTGCCCTACGAGCAGTACTTC. Residues: CATSDSSGTGLPYEQYF. The chain couples TRBV24-1 to TRBJ2-7, with 9 bases that match TRBD1. The V gene's germline CDR1 is KGHDR and CDR2 SFDVKD. CDR3 length: 17 residues. Trimming took 4 bases from V and 2 from J; bases not matched to a gene: 11.

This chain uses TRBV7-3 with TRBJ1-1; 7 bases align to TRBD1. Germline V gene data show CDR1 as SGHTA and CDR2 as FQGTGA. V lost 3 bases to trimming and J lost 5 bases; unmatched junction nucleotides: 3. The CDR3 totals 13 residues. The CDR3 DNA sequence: TGTGCCAGCAGCTTCACAGGGGAGACTGAAGCTTTCTTT. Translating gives CASSFTGETEAFF.

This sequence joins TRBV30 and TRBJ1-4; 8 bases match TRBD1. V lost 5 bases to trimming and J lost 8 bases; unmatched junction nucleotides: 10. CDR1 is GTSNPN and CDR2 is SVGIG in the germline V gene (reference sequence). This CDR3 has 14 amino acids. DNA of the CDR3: TGTGCCTGGGGAACGGACAGGGTCGTGGAAAAACTGTTTTTT. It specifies CAWGTDRVVEKLFF. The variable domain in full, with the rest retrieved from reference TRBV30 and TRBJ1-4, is SQTIHQWPATLVQPVGSPLSLECTVEGTSNPNLYWYRQAAGRGLQLLFYSVGIGQISSEVPQNLSASRPQDRQFILSSKKLLLSDSGFYLCAWGTDRVVEKLFFGSGTQLSVL.

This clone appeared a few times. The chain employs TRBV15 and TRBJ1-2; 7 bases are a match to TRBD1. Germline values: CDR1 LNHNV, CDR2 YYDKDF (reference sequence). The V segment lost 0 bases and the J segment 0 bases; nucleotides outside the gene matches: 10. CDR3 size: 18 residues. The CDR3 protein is CATSRDSPGTETNYGYTF. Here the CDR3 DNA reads TGTGCCACCAGCAGAGATTCCCCCGGGACAGAAACTAACTATGGCTACACCTTC. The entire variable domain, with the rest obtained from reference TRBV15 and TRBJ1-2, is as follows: DAMVIQNPRYQVTQFGKPVTLSCSQTLNHNVMYWYQQKSSQAPKLLFHYYDKDFNNEADTPDNFQSRRPNTSFCFLDIRSPGLGDTAMYLCATSRDSPGTETNYGYTFGSGTRLTVV.

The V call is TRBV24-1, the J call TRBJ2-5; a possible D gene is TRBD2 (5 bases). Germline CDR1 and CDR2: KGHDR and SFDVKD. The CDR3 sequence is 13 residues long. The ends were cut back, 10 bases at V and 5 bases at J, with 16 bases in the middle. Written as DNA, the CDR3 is TGTGCCACTCGGTCAGCTGGGGAGGAGACCCAGTACTTC. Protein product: CATRSAGEETQYF.

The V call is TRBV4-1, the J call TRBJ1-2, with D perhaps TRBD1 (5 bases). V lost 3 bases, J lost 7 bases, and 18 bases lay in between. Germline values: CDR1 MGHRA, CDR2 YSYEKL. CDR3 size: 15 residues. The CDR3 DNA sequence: TGCGCCAGCAGCCACCCGGGAGGGGCCCCCGGTGGCTACACCTTC. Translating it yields CASSHPGGAPGGYTF.

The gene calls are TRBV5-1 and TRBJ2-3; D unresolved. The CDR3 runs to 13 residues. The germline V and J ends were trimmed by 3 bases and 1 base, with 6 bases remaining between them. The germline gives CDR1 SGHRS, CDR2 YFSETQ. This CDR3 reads CASSYLGTDTQYF. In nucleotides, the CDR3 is TGCGCCAGCAGCTACTTGGGCACAGATACGCAGTATTTT.

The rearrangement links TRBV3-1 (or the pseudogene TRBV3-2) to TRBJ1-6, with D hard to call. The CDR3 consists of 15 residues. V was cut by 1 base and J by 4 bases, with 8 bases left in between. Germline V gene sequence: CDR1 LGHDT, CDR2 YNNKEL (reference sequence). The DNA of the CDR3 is TGTGCCAGCAGCCAAGCCAGAGGATATAATTCACCCCTCCACTTT. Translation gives CASSQARGYNSPLHF.

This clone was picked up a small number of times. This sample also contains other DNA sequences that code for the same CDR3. CDR3 bases: TGTGCCAGCAGTTGGGGCGGGGGGGGCGGGGAGCTGTTTTTT. Translation gives CASSWGGGGGELFF. The chain has TRBV6-6 and TRBJ2-2, with 9 bases aligning to TRBD2. The trim removed 4 bases at V and 7 bases at J, leaving 4 bases unmatched. Germline V CDR1 and CDR2: MNHNY, SVGAGI (reference sequence). The length of the CDR3 is 14 residues.

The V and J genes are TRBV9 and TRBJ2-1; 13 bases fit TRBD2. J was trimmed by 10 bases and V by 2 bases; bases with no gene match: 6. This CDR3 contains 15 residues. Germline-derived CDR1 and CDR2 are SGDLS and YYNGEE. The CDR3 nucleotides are TGTGCCAGCAGCGTTGGACTAGCGGGAGTCGGGGAGCAGTTCTTC. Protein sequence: CASSVGLAGVGEQFF.

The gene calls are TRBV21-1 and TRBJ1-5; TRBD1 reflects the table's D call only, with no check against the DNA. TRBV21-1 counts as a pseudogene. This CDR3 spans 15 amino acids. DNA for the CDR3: TGTGCCAGCCAACAGGGGATCTATAGCAATCAGCCCCAGCATTTT. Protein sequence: CASQQGIYSNQPQHF.

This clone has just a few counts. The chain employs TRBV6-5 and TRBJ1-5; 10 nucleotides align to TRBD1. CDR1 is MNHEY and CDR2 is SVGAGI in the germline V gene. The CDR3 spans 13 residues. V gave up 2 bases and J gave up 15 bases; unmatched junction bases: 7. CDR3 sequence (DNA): TGTGCCAGCAGTTACAGCGGGACAGGGGAAATGCATTTT. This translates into CASSYSGTGEMHF.

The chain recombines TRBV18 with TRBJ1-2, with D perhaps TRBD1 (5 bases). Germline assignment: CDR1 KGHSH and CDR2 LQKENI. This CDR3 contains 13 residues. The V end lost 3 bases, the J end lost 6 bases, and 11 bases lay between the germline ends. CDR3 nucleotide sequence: TGTGCCAGCTCACCCAGGGCCTTTGATGGCTACACCTTC. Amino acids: CASSPRAFDGYTF.